These 23 T cell receptor beta chains were all obtained from the same sample, sequenced in a study of CD8+ T cells in alopecia areata. Documented treatment: oral pan-JAK inhibitor, 5-10 mg twice daily. cDNA serving as the sequencing template came from extracted, reverse transcribed RNA. The table came from immunoSEQ multiplex PCR; TCRdb's copy has only in-frame clones and leaves some out. There are about 180,000 clones in the sample; around 49% occur only once, and roughly 9.1% lies in the top ten. Sequencing used CD8+ T cells sorted from blood, obtained around week 54, from a patient treated with tofacitinib. These receptor sequences come from a human donor with alopecia areata.

This clone came up a few times. This chain uses TRBV4-3 with TRBJ2-7; 8 nucleotides agree with TRBD1. CDR1 is LGHNA, CDR2 YSLEER, per germline. This CDR3 is 14 amino acids long. V lost 4 bases and J lost 3; bases outside the gene matches: 5. The CDR3 here is CASSPWTGNYEQYF. The CDR3 DNA follows: TGCGCCAGCAGCCCCTGGACAGGGAACTACGAGCAGTACTTC.

The table lists this clone with a few counts. The genes are TRBV4-3 and TRBJ1-2; maybe TRBD1 (5 bases). This CDR3 comprises 15 residues. The V and J ends lost 0 bases and 7 bases respectively, with 15 bases between them. Looked up from germline, CDR1 is LGHNA and CDR2 is YSLEER. Here the CDR3 reads CASSQELQGLSGYTF. DNA for the CDR3: TGCGCCAGCAGCCAAGAGCTCCAGGGTCTGAGTGGCTACACCTTC.

The V gene is TRBV10-3, the J gene TRBJ1-2, with D possibly being TRBD1 (5 bases). The germline V gene encodes CDR1 ENHRY and CDR2 SYGVKD. The CDR3 length is 15 residues. V was cut by 3 bases and J by 8 bases, with 19 bases left in between. Here the CDR3 reads CAISDSGGRGSGYTF. The CDR3 bases are TGTGCCATCAGTGATTCCGGAGGACGGGGGTCGGGCTACACCTTC.

V usage is TRBV13 and J usage is TRBJ1-1; tentative D call: TRBD1 (5 bases). V lost 4 bases and J lost 2, with 17 bases in between. The CDR3 is made up of 16 amino acids. Per the germline V gene, CDR1 is PRHDT and CDR2 is FYEKMQ (reference sequence). CDR3 coding DNA: TGTGCCAGCAGCTCAGCGGGGACGGACCGAAACACTGAAGCTTTCTTT. The encoded protein is CASSSAGTDRNTEAFF.

The genes are TRBV30 and TRBJ2-3, with D possibly matching TRBD2 (6 bases). Trimming removed 0 bases at V and 2 bases at J, with 15 bases between. The V gene's germline CDR1 is GTSNPN and CDR2 SVGIG (reference sequence). The CDR3 runs to 16 residues. The CDR3 loop reads CAWSVSQTSTTDTQYF. DNA for the CDR3: TGTGCCTGGAGTGTATCACAGACTAGTACCACAGATACGCAGTATTTT.

The rearrangement joins TRBV4-1 to TRBJ2-7, with 7 bases that match TRBD2. Trimming cost V 1 base and J 1 base; bases outside gene matches: 7. The CDR3 runs to 16 residues. The germline CDR1 and CDR2 sequences are MGHRA and YSYEKL. CDR3 bases: TGCGCCAGCAGCCAAGTGATCCAGCGGGGTTCCTACGAGCAGTACTTC. This encodes CASSQVIQRGSYEQYF.

This clone occurred a few times. This chain connects TRBV27 to TRBJ1-1; 8 nucleotides align to TRBD1. In germline, CDR1 is MNHEY, CDR2 SMNVEV (reference sequence). Trimming took 8 bases from V and 2 from J; bases not matched to a gene: 7. The CDR3 runs to 14 residues. The CDR3 loop reads CASGVSGGNTEAFF. In nucleotides, the CDR3 is TGTGCCAGCGGGGTTTCAGGGGGCAACACTGAAGCTTTCTTT.

This chain links TRBV10-3 with TRBJ1-1; possibly TRBD1 for D (5 bases). The CDR3 sequence is 14 residues long. Germline values: CDR1 ENHRY, CDR2 SYGVKD. V lost 3 bases, J lost 1 base, and 9 bases lay in between. In DNA, the CDR3 is TGTGCCATCAGTGAAACGGACACGAACACTGAAGCTTTCTTT. This codes for CAISETDTNTEAFF.

This clone turned up a few times. The CDR3 protein is CSVEPGHPVQTDTQYF. The CDR3 DNA sequence: TGCAGCGTTGAGCCCGGACACCCTGTCCAAACAGATACGCAGTATTTT. The V call is TRBV29-1, the J call TRBJ2-3; possibly TRBD1 for D (5 bases). With 3 bases removed from V and 3 bases from J, the gap between germline ends came to 19 bases. This CDR3 comprises 16 residues. Germline values: CDR1 SQVTM, CDR2 ANQGSEA.

The J gene is TRBJ2-7, the V gene TRBV15, with D unresolved. From germline, CDR1 is LNHNV and CDR2 YYDKDF (reference sequence). This CDR3 region has 13 residues. Trimming cost V 5 bases and J 2 bases, with 10 bases left between them. The CDR3 loop is CATSLDMPYEQYF. The DNA of the CDR3 is TGTGCCACCAGCCTGGATATGCCCTACGAGCAGTACTTC.

The chain has TRBV7-9 and TRBJ1-4; no definite D call. Germline-derived CDR1 and CDR2 are SEHNR and FQNEAQ (reference sequence). With 4 bases removed from V and 8 bases from J, the gap between germline ends came to 5 bases. The CDR3 has 11 residues. CDR3 in DNA: TGTGCCAGCAGCTGGGAAGAAAAACTGTTTTTT. Translating it yields CASSWEEKLFF.

The chain combines TRBV13 with TRBJ2-1; 8 bases align to TRBD1. Germline assignment: CDR1 PRHDT and CDR2 FYEKMQ (reference sequence). CDR3 length: 15 amino acids. Germline trimming cut 5 bases from V and 10 bases from J; bases unmatched to any gene: 13. The CDR3 sequence is CASSLPGTGVWEQFF. The CDR3 DNA follows: TGTGCCAGCAGCCTCCCCGGGACAGGCGTTTGGGAGCAGTTCTTC.

This clone was observed a handful of times. The rearrangement links TRBV30 to TRBJ1-2; the match to TRBD1 covers 9 bases. The CDR3 spans 13 residues. V trimming: 2 bases; J trimming: 7 bases; junction bases outside the gene matches: 5. Germline V gene lookup returns CDR1 GTSNPN and CDR2 SVGIG (reference sequence). The CDR3 DNA reads as TGTGCCTGGAGTCGGGACAGGGTACTTGGCTACACCTTC. The encoded protein is CAWSRDRVLGYTF.

The gene calls are TRBV30 and TRBJ1-4; 11 bases match TRBD1. This CDR3 comprises 15 residues. Germline lookup yields CDR1 GTSNPN and CDR2 SVGIG (reference sequence). V shed 3 bases and J 4 bases; nucleotides not matched to a gene: 4. The CDR3 nucleotides read TGTGCCTGGAGCCAGGACAGGGGGCTTAATGAAAAACTGTTTTTT. Translation gives CAWSQDRGLNEKLFF.

This clone has more than one count but fewer than ten. The chain carries TRBV19 and TRBJ1-2, with D hard to call. Germline V gives CDR1 LNHDA, CDR2 SQIVND (reference sequence). V was clipped by 7 bases and J by 6 bases, with 15 bases between them. This CDR3 spans 13 amino acids. The CDR3 sequence: CASTARALDGYTF. The DNA of the CDR3 is TGTGCCAGTACTGCCCGGGCGCTCGATGGCTACACCTTC.

This clone was found once. The genes are TRBV9 and TRBJ2-7; D might be TRBD1 or TRBD2, each matching 5 bases. The CDR3 totals 14 residues. V lost 0 bases, J lost 6 bases, and 13 bases lay in between. CDR1 is SGDLS and CDR2 is YYNGEE in the germline V gene. The CDR3 bases are TGTGCCAGCAGCGTAGCTCGTGCAGGGACCGAGCAGTACTTC. The encoded protein is CASSVARAGTEQYF.

The chain links TRBV27 to TRBJ1-5; 9 positions agree with TRBD1. V dropped 6 bases and J dropped 5; count of bases not matched to a gene: 8. The CDR3 has 15 residues. Looked up from germline, CDR1 is MNHEY and CDR2 is SMNVEV (reference sequence). CDR3 residues: CASSRDREGDQPQHF. The CDR3 region has the DNA TGTGCCAGCAGCCGGGACAGGGAAGGGGATCAGCCCCAGCATTTT.

The chain uses TRBV9 and TRBJ2-3; 8 nucleotides match TRBD2. The CDR3 sequence is 16 residues long. With 0 bases clipped from V and 1 base from J, the junction kept 4 bases outside the gene matches. The V gene's germline CDR1 is SGDLS and CDR2 YYNGEE. This chain's CDR3 is CASSVGVSGGTDTQYF. CDR3 DNA: TGTGCCAGCAGCGTAGGGGTTAGCGGGGGCACAGATACGCAGTATTTT. Full variable domain (remainder filled in from reference TRBV9 and TRBJ2-3): DSGVTQTPKHLITATGQRVTLRCSPRSGDLSVYWYQQSLDQGLQFLIQYYNGEERAKGNILERFSAQQFPDLHSELNLSSLELGDSALYFCASSVGVSGGTDTQYFGPGTRLTVL.

The CDR3 DNA is TGTGCCAGCAGCTTAGGGCCCAGAAACACTGAAGCTTTCTTT. This gives the protein CASSLGPRNTEAFF. V usage is TRBV7-9 and J usage is TRBJ1-1; no firm D call. Trimming pared 1 base from V and 2 bases from J, leaving 8 bases between. The germline V gene has CDR1 SEHNR and CDR2 FQNEAQ (reference sequence). The CDR3 sequence is 14 residues long.

This sequence joins TRBV11-2 and TRBJ2-7, with 9 bases matching TRBD2. The trim removed 5 bases at V and 7 bases at J, leaving 9 bases unmatched. This CDR3 region has 14 residues. Germline V gene lookup returns CDR1 SGHAT and CDR2 FQNNGV. The CDR3 sequence: CASSPSGTHWEQYF. The CDR3 nucleotides read TGTGCCAGCAGCCCTAGCGGGACCCATTGGGAGCAGTACTTC.

This clone was observed a handful of times. The rearrangement joins TRBV4-2 to TRBJ2-2; 10 bases map to TRBD2. V lost 5 bases, J lost 3 bases, and 0 bases stayed unmatched. This CDR3 has 14 amino acids. Germline CDR1 reads LGHNA; CDR2 reads YNFKEQ. The CDR3 bases are TGTGCCAGCAGCGGACTAGCGGACACCGGGGAGCTGTTTTTT. This codes for CASSGLADTGELFF.

This chain connects TRBV13 to TRBJ2-5; TRBD2 aligns across 9 bases. The end of the DNA is better explained by TRBJ2-7, so the J call may be wrong. Germline CDR1 and CDR2: PRHDT and FYEKMQ (reference sequence). CDR3 length: 14 amino acids. The CDR3 spells CASSRLGLANEQYF. The DNA for the CDR3 is TGTGCCAGCAGCCGATTAGGACTAGCGAACGAGCAGTACTTC.

This clone was detected a few times. V gene TRBV7-2 combines with J gene TRBJ2-7; 10 nucleotides align to TRBD2. With 2 bases clipped from V and 6 bases from J, the junction kept 4 bases outside the gene matches. The CDR3 runs to 14 residues. The germline V gene has CDR1 SGHTA and CDR2 FQGNSA. CDR3 loop: CASSLSGGALEQYF. CDR3 sequence (DNA): TGTGCCAGCAGCTTAAGCGGGGGGGCCCTCGAGCAGTACTTC.